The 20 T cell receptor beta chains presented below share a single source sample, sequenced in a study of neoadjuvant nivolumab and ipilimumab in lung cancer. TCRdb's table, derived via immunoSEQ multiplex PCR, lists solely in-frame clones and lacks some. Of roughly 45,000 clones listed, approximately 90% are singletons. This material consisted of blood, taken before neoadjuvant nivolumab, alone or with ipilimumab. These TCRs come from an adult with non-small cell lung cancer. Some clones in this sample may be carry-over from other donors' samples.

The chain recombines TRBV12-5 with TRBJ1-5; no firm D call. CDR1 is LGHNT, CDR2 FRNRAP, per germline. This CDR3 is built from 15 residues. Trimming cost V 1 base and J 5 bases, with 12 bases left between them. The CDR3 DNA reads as TGTGCTAGTGGTTTGGCCCCACTAAGGGATCAGCCCCAGCATTTT. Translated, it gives CASGLAPLRDQPQHF.

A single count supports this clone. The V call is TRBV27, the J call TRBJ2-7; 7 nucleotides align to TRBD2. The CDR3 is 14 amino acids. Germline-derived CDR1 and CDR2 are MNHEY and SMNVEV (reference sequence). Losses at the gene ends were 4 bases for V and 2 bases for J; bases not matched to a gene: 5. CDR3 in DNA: TGTGCCAGCAGTTCCGGCGGGAGCCCCTACGAGCAGTACTTC. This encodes CASSSGGSPYEQYF.

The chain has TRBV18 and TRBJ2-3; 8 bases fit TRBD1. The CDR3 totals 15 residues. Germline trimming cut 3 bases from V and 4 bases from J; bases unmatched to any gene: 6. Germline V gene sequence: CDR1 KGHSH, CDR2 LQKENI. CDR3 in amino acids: CASSPRQGPSDTQYF. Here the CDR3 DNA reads TGTGCCAGCTCACCTCGACAGGGGCCCTCAGATACGCAGTATTTT.

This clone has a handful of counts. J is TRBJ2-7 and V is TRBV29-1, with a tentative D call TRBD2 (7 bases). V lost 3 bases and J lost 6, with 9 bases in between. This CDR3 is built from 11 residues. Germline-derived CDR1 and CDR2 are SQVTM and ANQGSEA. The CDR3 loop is CSVDRGAEQYF. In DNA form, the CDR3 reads TGCAGCGTTGATCGGGGGGCCGAGCAGTACTTC.

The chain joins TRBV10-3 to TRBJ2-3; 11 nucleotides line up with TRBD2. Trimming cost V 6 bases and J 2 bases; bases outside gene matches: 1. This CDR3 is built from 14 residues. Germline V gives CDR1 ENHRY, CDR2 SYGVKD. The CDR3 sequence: CAIRGLAATDTQYF. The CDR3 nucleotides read TGTGCCATCAGGGGACTAGCGGCCACAGATACGCAGTATTTT.

The CDR3 DNA is TGTGCCAGTAGTATAAAGCGGGAGGGCCGGAATGAGCAGTTCTTC. This codes for CASSIKREGRNEQFF. This chain joins TRBV19 and TRBJ2-1; 10 bases align to TRBD2. The J segment lost 7 bases and the V segment lost 2 bases, leaving 5 bases of the junction unmatched. Germline lookup yields CDR1 LNHDA and CDR2 SQIVND (reference sequence). CDR3 length: 15 amino acids.

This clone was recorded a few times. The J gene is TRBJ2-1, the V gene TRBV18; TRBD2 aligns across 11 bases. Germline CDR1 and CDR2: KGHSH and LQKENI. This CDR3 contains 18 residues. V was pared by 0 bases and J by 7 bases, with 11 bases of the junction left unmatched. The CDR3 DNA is TGTGCCAGCTCACCACCCCGGTATGAGACTAGCGGGAAGAATGAGCAGTTCTTC. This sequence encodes CASSPPRYETSGKNEQFF.

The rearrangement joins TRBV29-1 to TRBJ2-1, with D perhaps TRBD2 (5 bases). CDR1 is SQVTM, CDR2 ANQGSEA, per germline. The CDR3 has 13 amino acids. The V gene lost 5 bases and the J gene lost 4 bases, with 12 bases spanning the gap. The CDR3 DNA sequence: TGCAGCGTTCGGGGTAGTGGGTACAATGAGCAGTTCTTC. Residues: CSVRGSGYNEQFF.

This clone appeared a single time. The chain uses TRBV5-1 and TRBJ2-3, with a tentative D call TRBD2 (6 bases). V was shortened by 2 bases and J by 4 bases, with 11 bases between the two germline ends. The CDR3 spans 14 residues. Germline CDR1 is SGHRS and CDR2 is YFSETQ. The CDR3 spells CASSFSGASDTQYF. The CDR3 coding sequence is TGCGCCAGCAGCTTTTCGGGAGCCTCAGATACGCAGTATTTT. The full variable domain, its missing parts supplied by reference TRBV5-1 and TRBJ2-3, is KAGVTQTPRYLIKTRGQQVTLSCSPISGHRSVSWYQQTPGQGLQFLFEYFSETQRNKGNFPGRFSGRQFSNSRSEMNVSTLELGDSALYLCASSFSGASDTQYFGPGTRLTVL.

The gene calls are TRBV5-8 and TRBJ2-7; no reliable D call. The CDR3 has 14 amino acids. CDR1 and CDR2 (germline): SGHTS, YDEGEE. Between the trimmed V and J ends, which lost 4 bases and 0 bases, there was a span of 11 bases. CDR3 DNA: TGTGCCAGCAGCGTCCCGGGCCTCTCCTACGAGCAGTACTTC. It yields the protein CASSVPGLSYEQYF.

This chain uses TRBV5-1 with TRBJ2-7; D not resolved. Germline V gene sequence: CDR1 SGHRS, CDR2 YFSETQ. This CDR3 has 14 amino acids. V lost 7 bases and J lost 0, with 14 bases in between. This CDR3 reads CASALDGDSYEQYF. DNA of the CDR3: TGCGCCAGCGCCCTGGACGGCGACTCCTACGAGCAGTACTTC.

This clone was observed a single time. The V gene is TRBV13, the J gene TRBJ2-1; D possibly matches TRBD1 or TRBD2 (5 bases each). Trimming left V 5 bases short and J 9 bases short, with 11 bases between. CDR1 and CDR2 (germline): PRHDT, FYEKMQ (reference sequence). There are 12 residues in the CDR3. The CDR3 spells CASSELGVEQFF. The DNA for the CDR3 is TGTGCCAGCAGCGAACTAGGGGTTGAGCAGTTCTTC.

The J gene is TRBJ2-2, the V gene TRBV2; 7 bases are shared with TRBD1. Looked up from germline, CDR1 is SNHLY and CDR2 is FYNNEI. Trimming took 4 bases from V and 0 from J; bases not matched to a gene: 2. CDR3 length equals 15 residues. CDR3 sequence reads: CASSGDRANTGELFF. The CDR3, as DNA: TGTGCCAGCAGTGGAGACAGGGCGAACACCGGGGAGCTGTTTTTT.

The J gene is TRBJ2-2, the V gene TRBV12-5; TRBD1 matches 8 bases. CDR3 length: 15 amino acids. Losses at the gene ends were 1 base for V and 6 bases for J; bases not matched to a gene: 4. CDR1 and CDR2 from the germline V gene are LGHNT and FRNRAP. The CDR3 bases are TGTGCTAGTGGTTTGGGGGACAGGAGGTCCGGGGAGCTGTTTTTT. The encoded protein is CASGLGDRRSGELFF.

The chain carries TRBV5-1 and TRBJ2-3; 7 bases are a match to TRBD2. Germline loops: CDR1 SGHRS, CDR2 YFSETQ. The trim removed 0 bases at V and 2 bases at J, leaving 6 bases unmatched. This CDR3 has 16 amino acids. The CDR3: CASSLVPGGTTDTQYF. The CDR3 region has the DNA TGCGCCAGCAGCTTGGTTCCGGGGGGAACCACAGATACGCAGTATTTT.

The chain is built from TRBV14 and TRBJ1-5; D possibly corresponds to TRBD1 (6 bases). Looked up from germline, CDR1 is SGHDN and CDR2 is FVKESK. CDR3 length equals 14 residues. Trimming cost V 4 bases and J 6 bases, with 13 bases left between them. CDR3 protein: CASSLGGRGQPQHF. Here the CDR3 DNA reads TGTGCCAGCAGCCTGGGGGGCCGGGGTCAGCCCCAGCATTTT. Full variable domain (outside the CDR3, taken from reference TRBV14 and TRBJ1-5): EAGVTQFPSHSVIEKGQTVTLRCDPISGHDNLYWYRRVMGKEIKFLLHFVKESKQDESGMPNNRFLAERTGGTYSTLKVQPAELEDSGVYFCASSLGGRGQPQHFGDGTRLSIL.

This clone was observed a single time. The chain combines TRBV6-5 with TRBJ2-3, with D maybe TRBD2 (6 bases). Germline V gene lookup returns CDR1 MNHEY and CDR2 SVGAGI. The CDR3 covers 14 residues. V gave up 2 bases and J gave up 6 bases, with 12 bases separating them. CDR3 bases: TGTGCCAGCAGTTACCGGGGGAATGCGGATACGCAGTATTTT. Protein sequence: CASSYRGNADTQYF.

The chain's CDR3 is CASSFGTLPTYEQYF. The CDR3 DNA is TGTGCCAGCAGCTTCGGAACTCTCCCCACCTACGAGCAGTACTTC. V and J are TRBV5-4 and TRBJ2-7; D uncertain. Trimming cost V 2 bases and J 2 bases, with 14 bases left between them. This CDR3 region has 15 residues. Germline V CDR1 and CDR2: SGHNT, YYREEE (reference sequence).

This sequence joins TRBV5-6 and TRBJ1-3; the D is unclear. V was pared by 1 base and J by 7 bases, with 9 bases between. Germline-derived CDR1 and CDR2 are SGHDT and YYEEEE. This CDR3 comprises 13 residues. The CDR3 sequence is CASSLPPWNTIYF. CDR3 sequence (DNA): TGTGCCAGCAGCTTGCCTCCATGGAACACCATATATTTT. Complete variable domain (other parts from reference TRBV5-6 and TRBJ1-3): DAGVTQSPTHLIKTRGQQVTLRCSPKSGHDTVSWYQQALGQGPQFIFQYYEEEERQRGNFPDRFSGHQFPNYSSELNVNALLLGDSALYLCASSLPPWNTIYFGEGSWLTVV.

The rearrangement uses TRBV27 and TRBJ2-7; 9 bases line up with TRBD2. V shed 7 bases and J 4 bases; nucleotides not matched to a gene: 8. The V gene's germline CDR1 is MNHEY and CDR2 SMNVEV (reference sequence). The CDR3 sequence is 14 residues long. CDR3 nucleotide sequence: TGTGCCAGCAAGCTGACTAGCGGTAGATACGAGCAGTACTTC. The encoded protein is CASKLTSGRYEQYF.